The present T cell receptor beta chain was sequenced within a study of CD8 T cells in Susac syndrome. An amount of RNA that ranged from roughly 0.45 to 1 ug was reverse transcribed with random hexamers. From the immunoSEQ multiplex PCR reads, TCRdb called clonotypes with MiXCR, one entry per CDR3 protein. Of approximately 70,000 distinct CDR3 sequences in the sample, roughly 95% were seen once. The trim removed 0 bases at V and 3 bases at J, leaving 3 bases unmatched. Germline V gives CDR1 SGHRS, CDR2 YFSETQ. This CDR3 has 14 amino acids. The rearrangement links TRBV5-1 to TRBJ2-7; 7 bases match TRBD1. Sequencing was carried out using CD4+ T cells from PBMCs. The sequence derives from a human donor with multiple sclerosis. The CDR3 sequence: CASSLEGAVYEQYF. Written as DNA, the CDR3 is TGCGCCAGCAGCTTGGAGGGGGCTGTCTACGAGCAGTACTTC.